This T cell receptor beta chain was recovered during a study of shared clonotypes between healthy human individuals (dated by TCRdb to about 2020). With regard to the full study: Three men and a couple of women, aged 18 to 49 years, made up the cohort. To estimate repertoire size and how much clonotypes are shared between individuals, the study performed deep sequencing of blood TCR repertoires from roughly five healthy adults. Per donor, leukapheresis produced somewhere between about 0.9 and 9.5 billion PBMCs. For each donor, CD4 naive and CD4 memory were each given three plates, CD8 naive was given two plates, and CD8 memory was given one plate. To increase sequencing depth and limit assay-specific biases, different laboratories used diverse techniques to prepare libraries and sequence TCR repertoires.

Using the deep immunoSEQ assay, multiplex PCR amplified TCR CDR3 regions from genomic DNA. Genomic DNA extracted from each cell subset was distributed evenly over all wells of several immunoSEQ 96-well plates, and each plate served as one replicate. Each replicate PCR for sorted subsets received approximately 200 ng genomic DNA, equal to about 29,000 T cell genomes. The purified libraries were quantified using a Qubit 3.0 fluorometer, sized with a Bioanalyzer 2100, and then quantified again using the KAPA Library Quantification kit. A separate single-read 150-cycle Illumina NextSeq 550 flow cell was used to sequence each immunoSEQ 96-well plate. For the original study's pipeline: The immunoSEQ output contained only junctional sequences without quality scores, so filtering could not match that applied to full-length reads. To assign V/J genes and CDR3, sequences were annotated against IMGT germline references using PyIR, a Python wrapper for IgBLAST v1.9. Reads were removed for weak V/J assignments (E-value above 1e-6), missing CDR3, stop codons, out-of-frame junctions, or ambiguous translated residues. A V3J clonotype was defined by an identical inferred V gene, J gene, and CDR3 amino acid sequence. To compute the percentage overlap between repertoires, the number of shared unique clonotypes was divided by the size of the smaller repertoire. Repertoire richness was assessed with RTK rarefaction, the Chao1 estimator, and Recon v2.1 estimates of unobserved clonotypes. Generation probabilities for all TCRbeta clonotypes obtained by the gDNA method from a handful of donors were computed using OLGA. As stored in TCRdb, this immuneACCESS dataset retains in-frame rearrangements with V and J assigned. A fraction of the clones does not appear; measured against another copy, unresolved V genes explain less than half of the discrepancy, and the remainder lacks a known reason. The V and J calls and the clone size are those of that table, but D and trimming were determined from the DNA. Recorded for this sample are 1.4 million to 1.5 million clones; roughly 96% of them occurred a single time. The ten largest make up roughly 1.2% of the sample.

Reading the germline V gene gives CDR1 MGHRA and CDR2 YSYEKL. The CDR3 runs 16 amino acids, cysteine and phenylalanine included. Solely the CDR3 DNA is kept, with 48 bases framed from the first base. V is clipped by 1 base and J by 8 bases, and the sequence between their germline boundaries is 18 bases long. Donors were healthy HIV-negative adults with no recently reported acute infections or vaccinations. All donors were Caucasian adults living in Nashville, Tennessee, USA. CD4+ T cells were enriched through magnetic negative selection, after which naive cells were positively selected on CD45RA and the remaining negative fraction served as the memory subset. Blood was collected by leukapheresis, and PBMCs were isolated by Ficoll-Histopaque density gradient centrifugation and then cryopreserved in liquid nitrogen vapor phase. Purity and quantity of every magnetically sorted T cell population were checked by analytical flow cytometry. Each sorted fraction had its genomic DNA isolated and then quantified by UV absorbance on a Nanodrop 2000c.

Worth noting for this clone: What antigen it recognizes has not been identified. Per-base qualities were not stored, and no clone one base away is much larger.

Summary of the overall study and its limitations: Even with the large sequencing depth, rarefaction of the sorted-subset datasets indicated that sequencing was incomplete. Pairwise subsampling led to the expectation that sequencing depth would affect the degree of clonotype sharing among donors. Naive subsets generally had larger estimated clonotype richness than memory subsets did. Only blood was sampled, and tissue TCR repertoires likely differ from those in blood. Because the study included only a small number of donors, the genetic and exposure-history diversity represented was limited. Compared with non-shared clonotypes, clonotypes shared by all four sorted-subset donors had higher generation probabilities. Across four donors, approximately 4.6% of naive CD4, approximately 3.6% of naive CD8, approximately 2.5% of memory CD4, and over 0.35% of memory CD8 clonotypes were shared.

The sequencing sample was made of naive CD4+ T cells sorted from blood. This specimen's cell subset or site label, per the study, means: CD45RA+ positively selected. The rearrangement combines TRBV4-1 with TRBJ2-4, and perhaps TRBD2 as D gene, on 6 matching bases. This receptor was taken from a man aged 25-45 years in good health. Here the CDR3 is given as CASSQVPGGLRDIQYF. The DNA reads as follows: TGCGCCAGCAGCCAAGTACCCGGGGGTTTAAGAGACATTCAGTACTTC.